These 21 T cell receptor beta chains were all obtained from the same sample, sequenced in a study of Graves' ophthalmopathy and Graves' hyperthyroidism. RNA transcripts served as template for amplifying TCR beta CDR3 sequences. Second-round multiplex PCR followed a first-round RT-PCR using HTBI primers. Each CDR3 protein is one row after TCRdb ran MiXCR on the multiplex PCR reads. The sample carries 650,000 to 900,000 distinct CDR3 sequences, 40% recorded once. Sequencing was carried out using peripheral blood. Receptors originate from an adult man with Graves' ophthalmopathy.

In this sample, this clonotype turned up many times. This chain connects TRBV2 to TRBJ1-5; TRBD1 aligns across 10 bases. The germline V gene has CDR1 SNHLY and CDR2 FYNNEI. V gave up 6 bases and J gave up 4 bases; unmatched junction bases: 6. The CDR3 totals 15 residues. The CDR3 is CASREDRGTNQPQHF. The CDR3 DNA reads TGTGCCAGCAGGGAGGACAGGGGGACTAATCAGCCCCAGCATTTT.

The CDR3 nucleotides are TGCAGTGCTAGAGTTACCGGGACAGGGAACACTGAAGCTTTCTTT. This encodes CSARVTGTGNTEAFF. This rearrangement joins TRBV20-1 to TRBJ1-1, with 8 nucleotides matching TRBD1. Germline V lookup: CDR1 DFQATT, CDR2 SNEGSKA (reference sequence). The V segment lost 1 base and the J segment 1 base; nucleotides outside the gene matches: 5. The CDR3 spans 15 residues.

This chain's CDR3 is CASSYSGGWEVGTF. The CDR3 DNA follows: TGTGCCAGCAGTTACTCCGGGGGCTGGGAGGTCGGCACCTTC. The rearrangement joins TRBV6-6 to TRBJ1-2; D may be TRBD1 (6 bases). CDR3 length equals 14 residues. Trimming took 0 bases from V and 13 from J, leaving 18 bases between them. Germline V CDR1 and CDR2: MNHNY, SVGAGI (reference sequence).

This clonotype was observed a handful of times. The chain has TRBV7-6 and TRBJ2-7, with 8 nucleotides matching TRBD1. Losses at the gene ends were 1 base for V and 0 bases for J; bases not matched to a gene: 5. CDR1 is SGHVS and CDR2 is FNYEAQ in the germline V gene. This CDR3 has 16 amino acids. In nucleotides, the CDR3 is TGTGCCAGCAGCTTAGGGGGACAGGTTCCCTCCTACGAGCAGTACTTC. The encoded protein is CASSLGGQVPSYEQYF.

The rearrangement uses TRBV9 and TRBJ2-2; TRBD1 agrees at 8 bases. In germline, CDR1 is SGDLS, CDR2 YYNGEE. Trimming took 3 bases from V and 5 from J; bases not matched to a gene: 3. The CDR3 runs 14 residues. CDR3 amino acids: CASSAGQGTGELFF. For the CDR3, the DNA is TGTGCCAGCAGCGCCGGACAGGGAACCGGGGAGCTGTTTTTT.

This clonotype showed up many times. This chain connects TRBV5-5 to TRBJ1-2; D possibly corresponds to TRBD1 (6 bases). Trimming left V 4 bases short and J 4 bases short, with 14 bases between. This CDR3 has 14 residues. Germline V CDR1 and CDR2: SGHKS, YYEKEE (reference sequence). CDR3 sequence (DNA): TGTGCCAGCAGCCTCGCGACAGGACCCTATGGCTACACCTTC. This sequence encodes CASSLATGPYGYTF.

Comments on this clonotype: The junction departs from germline at one end; a sequencing error may be responsible. The chain uses TRBV14 and TRBJ1-2; 8 positions match TRBD1. The CDR3 sequence is 16 residues long. The germline CDR1 and CDR2 sequences are SGHDN and FVKESK. CDR3 amino acids: CASSQDGFGQGGGYTF. CDR3 DNA: TGTGCGAGCAGCCAAGATGGGTTCGGACAGGGTGGTGGCTACACCTTC.

The chain employs TRBV25-1 and TRBJ1-5; D gene ambiguous. CDR3 length: 14 amino acids. V lost 4 bases to trimming and J lost 1 base, with 8 bases between them. From germline, CDR1 is MGHDK and CDR2 SYGVNS. In nucleotides, the CDR3 is TGTGCCAGCAGTGGCAGGATGAGCAATCAGCCCCAGCATTTT. Protein sequence: CASSGRMSNQPQHF.

This clonotype was observed at least ten times. DNA of the CDR3: TGTGCCATCAGGGACCCAATGGACTATGGCTACACCTTC. As protein: CAIRDPMDYGYTF. The V call is TRBV10-3, the J call TRBJ1-2; no firm D call. Germline V gives CDR1 ENHRY, CDR2 SYGVKD. This CDR3 contains 13 residues. Trimming left V 6 bases short and J 3 bases short, with 11 bases between.

V is TRBV29-1 and J is TRBJ1-2, with 9 bases fitting TRBD1. CDR1 is SQVTM, CDR2 ANQGSEA, per germline. The length of the CDR3 is 13 residues. V trimming: 4 bases; J trimming: 7 bases; junction bases outside the gene matches: 7. The CDR3 region has the DNA TGCAGCGTTGGGAGACAGGGGGATTTTGGCTACACCTTC. Encoded protein: CSVGRQGDFGYTF.

The chain couples TRBV20-1 to TRBJ1-5; TRBD1 agrees at 8 bases. The V segment lost 3 bases and the J segment 4 bases; nucleotides outside the gene matches: 17. The CDR3 contains 18 residues. The germline V gene has CDR1 DFQATT and CDR2 SNEGSKA (reference sequence). CDR3 protein: CSASRFGRGLVRNQPQHF. CDR3 DNA sequence: TGCAGTGCTAGTCGGTTCGGCAGGGGGCTAGTTCGGAATCAGCCCCAGCATTTT.

This clonotype has more than one count but fewer than ten. This chain uses TRBV6-2 or TRBV6-3 with TRBJ1-1; the D is unclear. V lost 5 bases and J 7 bases, leaving 11 bases between the germline ends. The CDR3 is 12 residues long. Germline CDR1 reads MNHEY; CDR2 reads SVGEGT. Written as DNA, the CDR3 is TGTGCCAGCAGTACAGCGTTCTATGAAGCTTTCTTT. It encodes CASSTAFYEAFF.

Comment on this clonotype: This may stem from a read error, because a much larger clone lies one nucleotide away. The chain joins TRBV29-1 to TRBJ2-7; D not resolved. The germline V and J ends were trimmed by 0 bases and 8 bases, with 11 bases remaining between them. The CDR3 is made up of 12 amino acids. The germline gives CDR1 SQVTM, CDR2 ANQGSEA. The CDR3 loop reads CSVEDRAMQQYF. For the CDR3, the DNA is TGCAGCGTTGAAGATCGGGCGATGCAGCAGTACTTC.

The chain uses TRBV7-9 and TRBJ1-4, with D perhaps matching TRBD1 (6 bases). From germline, CDR1 is SEHNR and CDR2 FQNEAQ (reference sequence). V was pared by 1 base and J by 10 bases, with 10 bases between. This CDR3 is built from 13 residues. The CDR3: CASSLVWGAKLFF. The CDR3 bases are TGTGCCAGCAGCTTAGTTTGGGGGGCAAAACTGTTTTTT.

The chain links TRBV7-9 to TRBJ2-5, with 7 bases fitting TRBD1. The trim removed 1 base at V and 5 bases at J, leaving 10 bases unmatched. Germline V gene data show CDR1 as SEHNR and CDR2 as FQNEAQ (reference sequence). The CDR3 extends over 16 amino acids. The CDR3 sequence: CASSLDGTVGWETQYF. The CDR3 DNA reads as TGTGCCAGCAGCTTAGACGGGACAGTCGGGTGGGAGACCCAGTACTTC.

This clonotype was counted many times. The chain employs TRBV10-2 and TRBJ1-1; D may be TRBD1 (5 bases). With 8 bases removed from V and 0 bases from J, the gap between germline ends came to 10 bases. The CDR3 length is 13 residues. Per the germline V gene, CDR1 is WSHSY and CDR2 is SAAADI. The CDR3: CASLRGLNTEAFF. In DNA, the CDR3 is TGCGCCAGCCTCCGGGGCCTGAACACTGAAGCTTTCTTT.

The chain combines TRBV20-1 with TRBJ1-2; possible D gene TRBD1, 5 bases. The length of the CDR3 is 16 residues. The ends were cut back, 6 bases at V and 3 bases at J, with 23 bases in the middle. Per germline, CDR1 DFQATT and CDR2 SNEGSKA (reference sequence). CDR3 DNA sequence: TGCAGTGCGAAAACGCTTCAGGGAGCAGACCACTATGGCTACACCTTC. Protein: CSAKTLQGADHYGYTF.

This clonotype came up many times. The gene calls are TRBV29-1 and TRBJ1-6; D gene unclear. Trimming left V 1 base short and J 6 bases short, with 7 bases between. The germline CDR1 and CDR2 sequences are SQVTM and ANQGSEA. This CDR3 contains 13 residues. The CDR3 loop is CSVEATANSPLHF. In nucleotides, the CDR3 is TGCAGCGTTGAAGCGACGGCTAATTCACCCCTCCACTTT.

V and J are TRBV5-4 and TRBJ2-7; 8 nucleotides line up with TRBD1. Germline CDR1 and CDR2: SGHNT and YYREEE (reference sequence). V was pared by 5 bases and J by 6 bases, with 1 base of the junction left unmatched. The CDR3 has 11 amino acids. This CDR3 reads CASRQGAEQYF. The CDR3 nucleotides read TGTGCCAGCAGGCAGGGGGCCGAGCAGTACTTC.

This clonotype came up many times. V is TRBV7-9 and J is TRBJ1-1, with unresolved D. The germline CDR1 and CDR2 sequences are SEHNR and FQNEAQ (reference sequence). V was trimmed by 7 bases and J by 0 bases, leaving 15 bases between them. The CDR3 covers 15 residues. DNA for the CDR3: TGTGCCAGCATCGAAACCGGGGAGGTGAACACTGAAGCTTTCTTT. Encoded protein: CASIETGEVNTEAFF.

V is TRBV20-1 and J is TRBJ2-7, with D unresolved. Germline CDR1 DFQATT, CDR2 SNEGSKA (reference sequence). CDR3 length: 16 residues. The V end was cut by 0 bases, the J end by 1 base, with 16 bases between. CDR3 sequence (DNA): TGCAGTGCTAGAGAGGGTGGTCCTTTCCTTTCCTACGAGCAGTACTTC. This translates into CSAREGGPFLSYEQYF.